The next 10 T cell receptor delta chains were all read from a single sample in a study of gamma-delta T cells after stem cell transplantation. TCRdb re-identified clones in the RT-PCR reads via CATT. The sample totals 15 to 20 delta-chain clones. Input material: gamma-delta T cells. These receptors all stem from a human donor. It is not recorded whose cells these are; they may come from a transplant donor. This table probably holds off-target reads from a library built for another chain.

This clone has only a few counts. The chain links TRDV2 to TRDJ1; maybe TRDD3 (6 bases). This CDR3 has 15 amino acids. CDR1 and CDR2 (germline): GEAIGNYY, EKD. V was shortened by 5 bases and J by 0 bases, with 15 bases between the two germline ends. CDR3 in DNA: TGTGCCTGTGCCGACCTGGGGATGTACACCGATAAACTCATCTTT. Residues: CACADLGMYTDKLIF.

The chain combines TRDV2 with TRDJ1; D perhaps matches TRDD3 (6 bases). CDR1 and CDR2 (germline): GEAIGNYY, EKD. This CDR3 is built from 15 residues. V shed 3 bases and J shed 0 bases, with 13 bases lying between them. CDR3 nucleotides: TGTGCCTGTGACCCACTTGGGGGTTACACCGATAAACTCATCTTT. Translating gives CACDPLGGYTDKLIF.

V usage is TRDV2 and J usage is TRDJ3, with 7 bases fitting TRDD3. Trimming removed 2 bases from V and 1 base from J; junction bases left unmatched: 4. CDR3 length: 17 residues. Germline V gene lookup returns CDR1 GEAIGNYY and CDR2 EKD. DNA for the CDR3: TGTGCCTGTGACATTACTGGGGCATCCTGGGACACCCGACAGATGTTTTTC. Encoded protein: CACDITGASWDTRQMFF.

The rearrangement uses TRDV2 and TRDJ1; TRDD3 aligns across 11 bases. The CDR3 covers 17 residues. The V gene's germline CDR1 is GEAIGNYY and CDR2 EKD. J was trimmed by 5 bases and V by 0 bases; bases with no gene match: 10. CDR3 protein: CACDTVGGGYAEDKLIF. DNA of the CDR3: TGTGCCTGTGACACCGTAGGTGGGGGATACGCGGAAGATAAACTCATCTTT.

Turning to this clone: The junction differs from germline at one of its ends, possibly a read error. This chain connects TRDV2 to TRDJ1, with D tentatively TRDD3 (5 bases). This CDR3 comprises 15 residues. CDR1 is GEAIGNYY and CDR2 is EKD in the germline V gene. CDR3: CACDIVGFYTDNLIF. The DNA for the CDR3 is TGTGCCTGTGACATTGTGGGGTTTTACACCGATAACCTCATCTTT.

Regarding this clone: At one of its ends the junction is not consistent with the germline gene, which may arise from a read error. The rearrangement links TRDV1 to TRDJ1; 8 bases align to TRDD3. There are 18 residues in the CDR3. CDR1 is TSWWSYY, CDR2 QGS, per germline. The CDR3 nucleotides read TGTGCTCTTGGGGAACTGTGGAGCTGGGGGAGAAACACCGATAAACTCATATTT. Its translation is CALGELWSWGRNTDKLIF.

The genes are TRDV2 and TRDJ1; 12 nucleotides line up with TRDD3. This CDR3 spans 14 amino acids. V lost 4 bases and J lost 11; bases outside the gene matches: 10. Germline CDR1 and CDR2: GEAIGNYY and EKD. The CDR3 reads CACDSVLGDTMLIF. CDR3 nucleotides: TGTGCCTGTGATTCCGTACTGGGGGATACTATGCTCATCTTT.

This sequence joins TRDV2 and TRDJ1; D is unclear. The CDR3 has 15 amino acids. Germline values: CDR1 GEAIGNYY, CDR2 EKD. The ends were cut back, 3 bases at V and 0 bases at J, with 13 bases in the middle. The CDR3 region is CACDGLSLYTDKLIF. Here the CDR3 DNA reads TGTGCCTGTGACGGGCTGAGCCTTTACACCGATAAACTCATCTTT.

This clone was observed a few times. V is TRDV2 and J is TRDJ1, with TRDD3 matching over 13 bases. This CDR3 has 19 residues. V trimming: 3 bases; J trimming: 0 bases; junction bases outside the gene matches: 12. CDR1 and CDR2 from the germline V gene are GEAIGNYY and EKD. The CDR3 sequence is CACDALLGDTRRDTDKLIF. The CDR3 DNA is TGTGCCTGTGACGCCTTACTGGGGGATACGCGGAGGGACACCGATAAACTCATCTTT.

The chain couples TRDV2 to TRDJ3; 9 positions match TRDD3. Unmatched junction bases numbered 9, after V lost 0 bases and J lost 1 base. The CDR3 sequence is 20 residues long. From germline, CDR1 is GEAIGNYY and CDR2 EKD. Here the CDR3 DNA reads TGTGCCTGTGACACCCTGCTACGTACTGGGGGATCCTGGGACACCCGACAGATGTTTTTC. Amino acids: CACDTLLRTGGSWDTRQMFF.